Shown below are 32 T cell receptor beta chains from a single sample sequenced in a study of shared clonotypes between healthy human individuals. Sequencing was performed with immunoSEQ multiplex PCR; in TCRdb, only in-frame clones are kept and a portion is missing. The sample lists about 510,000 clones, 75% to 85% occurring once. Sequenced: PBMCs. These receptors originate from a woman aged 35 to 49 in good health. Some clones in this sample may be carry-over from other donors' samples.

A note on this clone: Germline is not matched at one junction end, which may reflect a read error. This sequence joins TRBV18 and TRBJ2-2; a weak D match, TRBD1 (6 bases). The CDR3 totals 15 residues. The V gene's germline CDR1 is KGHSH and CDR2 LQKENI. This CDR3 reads CASPPGGSNTGELFF. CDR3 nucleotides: TGTGCCAGCCCACCTGGGGGCTCGAACACCGGGGAGCTGTTTTTT.

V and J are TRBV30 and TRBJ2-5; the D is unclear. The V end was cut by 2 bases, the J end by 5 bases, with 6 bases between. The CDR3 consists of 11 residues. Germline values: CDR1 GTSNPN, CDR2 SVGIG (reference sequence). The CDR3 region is CAWSIVETQYF. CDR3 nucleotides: TGTGCCTGGAGTATCGTGGAGACCCAGTACTTC. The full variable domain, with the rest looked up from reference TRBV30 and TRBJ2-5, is SQTIHQWPATLVQPVGSPLSLECTVEGTSNPNLYWYRQAAGRGLQLLFYSVGIGQISSEVPQNLSASRPQDRQFILSSKKLLLSDSGFYLCAWSIVETQYFGPGTRLLVL.

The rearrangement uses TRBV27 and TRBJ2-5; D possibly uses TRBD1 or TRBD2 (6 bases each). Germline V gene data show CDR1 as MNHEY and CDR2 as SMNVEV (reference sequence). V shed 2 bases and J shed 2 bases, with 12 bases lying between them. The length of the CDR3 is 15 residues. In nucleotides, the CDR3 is TGTGCCAGCAGTTTAAGGGGGGCCTTACAAGAGACCCAGTACTTC. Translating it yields CASSLRGALQETQYF.

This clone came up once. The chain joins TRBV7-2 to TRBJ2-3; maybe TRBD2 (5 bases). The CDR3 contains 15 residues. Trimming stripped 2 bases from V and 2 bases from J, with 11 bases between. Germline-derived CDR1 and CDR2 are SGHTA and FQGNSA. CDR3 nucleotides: TGTGCCAGCAGCTTATCGGGGTCCTACACAGATACGCAGTATTTT. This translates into CASSLSGSYTDTQYF.

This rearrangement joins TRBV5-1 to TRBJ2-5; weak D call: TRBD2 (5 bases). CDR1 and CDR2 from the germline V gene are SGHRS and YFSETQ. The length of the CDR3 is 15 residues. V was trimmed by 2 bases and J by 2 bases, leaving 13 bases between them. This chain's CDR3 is CASSLIGEGQETQYF. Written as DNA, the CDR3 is TGCGCCAGCAGCTTAATCGGGGAAGGGCAAGAGACCCAGTACTTC.

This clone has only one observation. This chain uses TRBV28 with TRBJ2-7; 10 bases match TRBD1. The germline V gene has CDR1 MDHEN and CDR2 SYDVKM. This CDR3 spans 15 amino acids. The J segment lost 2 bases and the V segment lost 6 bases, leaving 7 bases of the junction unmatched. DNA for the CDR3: TGTGCCAGCAGCCCCATCGACAGGGGGCCCTACGAGCAGTACTTC. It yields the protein CASSPIDRGPYEQYF.

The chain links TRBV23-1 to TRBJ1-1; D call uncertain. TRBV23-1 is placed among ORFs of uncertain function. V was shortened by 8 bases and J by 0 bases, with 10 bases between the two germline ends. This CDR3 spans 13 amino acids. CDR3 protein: CASDGPLNTEAFF. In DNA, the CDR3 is TGCGCCAGCGACGGACCGTTGAACACTGAAGCTTTCTTT.

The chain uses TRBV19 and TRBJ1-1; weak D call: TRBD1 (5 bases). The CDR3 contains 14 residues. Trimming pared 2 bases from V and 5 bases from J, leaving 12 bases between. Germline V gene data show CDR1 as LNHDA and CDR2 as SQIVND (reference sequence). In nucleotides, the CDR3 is TGTGCCAGTAGTATATCCAAGGGGTGGACTGAAGCTTTCTTT. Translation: CASSISKGWTEAFF. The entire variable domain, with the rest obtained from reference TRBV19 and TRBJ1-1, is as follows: DGGITQSPKYLFRKEGQNVTLSCEQNLNHDAMYWYRQDPGQGLRLIYYSQIVNDFQKGDIAEGYSVSREKKESFPLTVTSAQKNPTAFYLCASSISKGWTEAFFGQGTRLTVV.

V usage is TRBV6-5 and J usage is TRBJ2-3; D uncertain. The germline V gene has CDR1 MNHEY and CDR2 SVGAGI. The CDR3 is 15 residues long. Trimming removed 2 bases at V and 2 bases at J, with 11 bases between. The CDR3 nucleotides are TGTGCCAGCAGTTACCGCGACACCAACACAGATACGCAGTATTTT. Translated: CASSYRDTNTDTQYF.

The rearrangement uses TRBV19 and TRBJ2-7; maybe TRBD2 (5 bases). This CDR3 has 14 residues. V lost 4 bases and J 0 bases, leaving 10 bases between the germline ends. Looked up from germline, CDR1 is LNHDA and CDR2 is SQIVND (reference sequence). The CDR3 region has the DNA TGTGCCAGTAGTAAAGACGGGGACTCCTACGAGCAGTACTTC. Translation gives CASSKDGDSYEQYF. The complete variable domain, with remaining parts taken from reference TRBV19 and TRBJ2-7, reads DGGITQSPKYLFRKEGQNVTLSCEQNLNHDAMYWYRQDPGQGLRLIYYSQIVNDFQKGDIAEGYSVSREKKESFPLTVTSAQKNPTAFYLCASSKDGDSYEQYFGPGTRLTVT.

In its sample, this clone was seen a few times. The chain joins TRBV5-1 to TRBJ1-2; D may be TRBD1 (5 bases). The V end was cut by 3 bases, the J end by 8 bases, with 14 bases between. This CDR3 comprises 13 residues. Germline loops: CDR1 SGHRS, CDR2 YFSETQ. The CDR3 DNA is TGCGCCAGCAGCTCCGACAGCGGTGTAGGCTACACCTTC. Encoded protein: CASSSDSGVGYTF.

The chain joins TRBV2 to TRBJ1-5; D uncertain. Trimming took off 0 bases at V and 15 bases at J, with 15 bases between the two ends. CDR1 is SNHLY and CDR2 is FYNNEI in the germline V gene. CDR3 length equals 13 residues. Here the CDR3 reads CASSEAGTGPSHF. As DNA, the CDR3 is TGTGCCAGCAGTGAAGCGGGAACTGGCCCATCGCATTTT.

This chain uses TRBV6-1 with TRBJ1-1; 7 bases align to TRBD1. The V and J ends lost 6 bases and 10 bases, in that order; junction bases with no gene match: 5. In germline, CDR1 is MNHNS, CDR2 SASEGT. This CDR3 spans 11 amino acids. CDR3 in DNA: TGTGCCAGCAGGACAGGGTTCCCAGCTTTCTTT. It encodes CASRTGFPAFF.

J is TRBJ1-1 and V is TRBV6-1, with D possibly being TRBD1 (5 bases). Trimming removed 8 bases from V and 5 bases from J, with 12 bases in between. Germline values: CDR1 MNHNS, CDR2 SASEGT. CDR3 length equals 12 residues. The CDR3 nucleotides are TGTGCCAGCTCAAAGGGGCGAACTGAAGCTTTCTTT. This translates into CASSKGRTEAFF.

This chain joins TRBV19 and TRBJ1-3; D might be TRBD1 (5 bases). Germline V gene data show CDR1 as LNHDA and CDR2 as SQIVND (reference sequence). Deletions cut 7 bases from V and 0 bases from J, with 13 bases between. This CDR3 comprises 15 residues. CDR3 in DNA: TGTGCCAGTACCCCACAGGCCCACTCTGGAAACACCATATATTTT. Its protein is CASTPQAHSGNTIYF. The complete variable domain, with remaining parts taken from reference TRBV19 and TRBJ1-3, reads DGGITQSPKYLFRKEGQNVTLSCEQNLNHDAMYWYRQDPGQGLRLIYYSQIVNDFQKGDIAEGYSVSREKKESFPLTVTSAQKNPTAFYLCASTPQAHSGNTIYFGEGSWLTVV.

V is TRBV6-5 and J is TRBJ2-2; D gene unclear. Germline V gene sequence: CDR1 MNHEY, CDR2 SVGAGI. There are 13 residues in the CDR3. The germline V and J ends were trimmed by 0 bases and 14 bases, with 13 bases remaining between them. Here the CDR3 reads CASSYSELGFLFF. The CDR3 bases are TGTGCCAGCAGTTACTCGGAGCTGGGATTCCTGTTTTTT.

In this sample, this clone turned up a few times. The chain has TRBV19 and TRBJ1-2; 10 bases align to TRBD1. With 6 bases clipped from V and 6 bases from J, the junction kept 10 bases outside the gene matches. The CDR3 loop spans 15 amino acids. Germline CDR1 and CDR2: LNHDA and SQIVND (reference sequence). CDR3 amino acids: CASSITSGTGDGYTF. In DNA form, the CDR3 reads TGTGCCAGTAGCATTACATCCGGGACAGGGGATGGCTACACCTTC.

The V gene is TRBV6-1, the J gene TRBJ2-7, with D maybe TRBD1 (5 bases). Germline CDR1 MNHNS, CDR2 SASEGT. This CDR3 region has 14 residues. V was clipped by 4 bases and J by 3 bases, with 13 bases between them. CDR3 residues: CASSVFRVGYEQYF. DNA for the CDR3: TGTGCCAGCAGTGTATTCAGGGTGGGCTACGAGCAGTACTTC.

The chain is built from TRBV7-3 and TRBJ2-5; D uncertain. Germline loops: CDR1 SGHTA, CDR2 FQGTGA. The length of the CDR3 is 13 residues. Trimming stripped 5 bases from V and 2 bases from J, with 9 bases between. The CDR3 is CASSRQDQETQYF. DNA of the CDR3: TGTGCCAGCAGCCGCCAAGATCAAGAGACCCAGTACTTC.

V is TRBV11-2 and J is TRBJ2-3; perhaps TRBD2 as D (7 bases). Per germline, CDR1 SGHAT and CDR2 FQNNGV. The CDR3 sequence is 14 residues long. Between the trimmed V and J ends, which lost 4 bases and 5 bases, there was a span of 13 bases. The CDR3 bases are TGTGCCAGCAGCTCGATGAGGGGGGGAGATACGCAGTATTTT. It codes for CASSSMRGGDTQYF.

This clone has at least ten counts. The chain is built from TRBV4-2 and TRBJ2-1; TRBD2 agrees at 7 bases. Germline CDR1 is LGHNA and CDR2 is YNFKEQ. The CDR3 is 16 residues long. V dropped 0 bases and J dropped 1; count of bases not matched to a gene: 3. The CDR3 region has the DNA TGTGCCAGCAGCCAAGAGTTTAGCGGGTCCTACAATGAGCAGTTCTTC. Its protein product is CASSQEFSGSYNEQFF.

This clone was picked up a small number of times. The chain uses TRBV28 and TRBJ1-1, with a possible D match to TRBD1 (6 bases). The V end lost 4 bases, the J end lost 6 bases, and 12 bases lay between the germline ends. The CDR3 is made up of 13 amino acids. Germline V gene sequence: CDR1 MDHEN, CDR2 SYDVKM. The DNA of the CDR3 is TGTGCCAGCAGTTCGGACAGTCTTGCTGAAGCTTTCTTT. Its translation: CASSSDSLAEAFF.

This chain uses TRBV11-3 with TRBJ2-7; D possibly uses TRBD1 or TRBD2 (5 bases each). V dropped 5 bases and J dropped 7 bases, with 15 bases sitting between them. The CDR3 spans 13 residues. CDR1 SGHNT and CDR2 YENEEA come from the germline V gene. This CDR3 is CASSHSGRGEQYF. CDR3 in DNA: TGTGCCAGCAGCCACTCAGGGCGCGGGGAGCAGTACTTC. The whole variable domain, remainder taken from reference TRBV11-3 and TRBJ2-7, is EAGVVQSPRYKIIEKKQPVAFWCNPISGHNTLYWYLQNLGQGPELLIRYENEEAVDDSQLPKDRFSAERLKGVDSTLKIQPAELGDSAVYLCASSHSGRGEQYFGPGTRLTVT.

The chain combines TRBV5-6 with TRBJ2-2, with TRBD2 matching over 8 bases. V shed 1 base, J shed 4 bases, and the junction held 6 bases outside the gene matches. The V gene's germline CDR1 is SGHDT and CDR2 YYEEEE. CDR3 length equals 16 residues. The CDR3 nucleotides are TGTGCCAGCAGCTTGTCTTGGACTAGCAGCACCGGGGAGCTGTTTTTT. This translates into CASSLSWTSSTGELFF.

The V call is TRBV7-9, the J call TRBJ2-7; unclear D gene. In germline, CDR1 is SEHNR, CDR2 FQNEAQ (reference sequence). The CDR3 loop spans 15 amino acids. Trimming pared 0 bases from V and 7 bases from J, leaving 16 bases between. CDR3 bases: TGTGCCAGCAGCTTAGCATCAAGGGTTCTGGGGGAGCAGTACTTC. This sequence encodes CASSLASRVLGEQYF.

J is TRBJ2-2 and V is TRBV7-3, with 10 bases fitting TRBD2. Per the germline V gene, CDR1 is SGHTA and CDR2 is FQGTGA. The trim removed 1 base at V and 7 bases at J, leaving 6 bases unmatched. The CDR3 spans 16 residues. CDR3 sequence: CASSLMGLASGGELFF. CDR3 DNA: TGTGCCAGCAGCTTAATGGGACTAGCGTCTGGCGGGGAGCTGTTTTTT.

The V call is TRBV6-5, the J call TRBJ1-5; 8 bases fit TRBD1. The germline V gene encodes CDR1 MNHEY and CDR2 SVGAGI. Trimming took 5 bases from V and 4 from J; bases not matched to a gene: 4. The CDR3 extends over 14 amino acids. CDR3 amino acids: CASSTTGVNQPQHF. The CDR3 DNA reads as TGTGCCAGCAGTACGACAGGGGTAAATCAGCCCCAGCATTTT.

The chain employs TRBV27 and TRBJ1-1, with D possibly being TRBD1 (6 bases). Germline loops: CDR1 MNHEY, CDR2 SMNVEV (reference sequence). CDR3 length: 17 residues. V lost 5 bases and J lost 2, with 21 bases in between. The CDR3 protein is CASSVRPGQFINTEAFF. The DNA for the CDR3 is TGTGCCAGCAGTGTCCGACCGGGACAATTTATAAACACTGAAGCTTTCTTT.

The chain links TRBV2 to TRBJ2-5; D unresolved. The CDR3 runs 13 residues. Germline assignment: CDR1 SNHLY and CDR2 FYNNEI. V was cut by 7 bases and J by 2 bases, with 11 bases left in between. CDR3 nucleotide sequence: TGTGCCAGCACGGGCGCGGCTCAAGAGACCCAGTACTTC. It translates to CASTGAAQETQYF. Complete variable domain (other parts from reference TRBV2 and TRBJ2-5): EPEVTQTPSHQVTQMGQEVILRCVPISNHLYFYWYRQILGQKVEFLVSFYNNEISEKSEIFDDQFSVERPDGSNFTLKIRSTKLEDSAMYFCASTGAAQETQYFGPGTRLLVL.

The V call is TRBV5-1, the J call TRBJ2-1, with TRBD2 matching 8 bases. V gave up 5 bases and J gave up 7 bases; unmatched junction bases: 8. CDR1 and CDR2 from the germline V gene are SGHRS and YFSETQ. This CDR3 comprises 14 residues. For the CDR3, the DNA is TGCGCCAGCAGAACCGGGACTAGGGTTAATGAGCAGTTCTTC. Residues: CASRTGTRVNEQFF. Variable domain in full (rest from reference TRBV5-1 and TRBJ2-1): KAGVTQTPRYLIKTRGQQVTLSCSPISGHRSVSWYQQTPGQGLQFLFEYFSETQRNKGNFPGRFSGRQFSNSRSEMNVSTLELGDSALYLCASRTGTRVNEQFFGPGTRLTVL.

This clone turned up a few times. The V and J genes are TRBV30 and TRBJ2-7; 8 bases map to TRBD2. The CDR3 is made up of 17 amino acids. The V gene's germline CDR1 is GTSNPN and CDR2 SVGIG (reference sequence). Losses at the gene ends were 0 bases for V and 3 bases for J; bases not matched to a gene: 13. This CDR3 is CAWSVLPGSGTFYEQYF. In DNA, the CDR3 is TGTGCCTGGAGTGTACTTCCGGGTAGCGGGACCTTCTACGAGCAGTACTTC.

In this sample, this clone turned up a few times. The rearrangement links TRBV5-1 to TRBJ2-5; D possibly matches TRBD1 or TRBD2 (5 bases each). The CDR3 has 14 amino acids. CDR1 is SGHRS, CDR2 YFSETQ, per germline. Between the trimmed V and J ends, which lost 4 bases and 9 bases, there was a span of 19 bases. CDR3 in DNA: TGCGCCAGCAGCCCGGGCCCCGGGGAAGGGGCCCAGTACTTC. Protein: CASSPGPGEGAQYF.